The source of this T cell receptor beta chain is a study of cytomegalovirus exposure and HLA in healthy donors. The PCR was carried out with 60 Vbeta primers and 13 Jbeta primers. Clones were sequenced by immunoSEQ multiplex PCR, and TCRdb holds only the in-frame ones, with some missing. The repertoire holds under 200,000 clones, with approximately 80% as singletons. This CDR3 region has 12 residues. V was clipped by 4 bases and J by 9 bases; unmatched bases: 2. Germline V gives CDR1 SGHDN, CDR2 FVKESK. Of note for this clone: Its antigen is not known.

Findings and limits, study-wide: The study recorded over 150 TCR beta chains that were cytomegalovirus-associated.

The J gene is TRBJ1-3, the V gene TRBV14; 8 bases are shared with TRBD1. This receptor was obtained from a woman aged 40 to 50 in good health and CMV-seropositive. Input material: PBMCs. CDR3 sequence: CASSPGQATIYF. In DNA form, the CDR3 reads TGTGCCAGCAGCCCGGGACAGGCCACCATATATTTT.